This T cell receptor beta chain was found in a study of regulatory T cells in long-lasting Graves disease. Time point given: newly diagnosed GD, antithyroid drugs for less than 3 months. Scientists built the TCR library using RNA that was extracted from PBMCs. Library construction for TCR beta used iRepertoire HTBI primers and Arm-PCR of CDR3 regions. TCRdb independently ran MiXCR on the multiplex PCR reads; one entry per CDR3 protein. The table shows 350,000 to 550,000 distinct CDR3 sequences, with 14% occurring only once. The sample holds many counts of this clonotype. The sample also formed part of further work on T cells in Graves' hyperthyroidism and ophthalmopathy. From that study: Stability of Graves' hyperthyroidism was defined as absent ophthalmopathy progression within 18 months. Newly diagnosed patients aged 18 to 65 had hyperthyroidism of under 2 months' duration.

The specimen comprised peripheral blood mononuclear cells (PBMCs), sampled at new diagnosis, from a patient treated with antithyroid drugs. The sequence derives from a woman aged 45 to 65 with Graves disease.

The CDR3 region has the DNA TGTGCCAGCAGTACACCCTCTGGCGTCAACACTGAAGCTTTCTTT. This encodes CASSTPSGVNTEAFF. The rearrangement links TRBV27 to TRBJ1-1, with D unresolved. Germline V gene sequence: CDR1 MNHEY, CDR2 SMNVEV (reference sequence). The CDR3 runs to 15 residues. V lost 5 bases, J lost 2 bases, and 15 bases lay in between.